Following are 21 T cell receptor beta chains from one sample sequenced in a study of control samples from healthy donors and cancer patients (TCRdb year 2020). The library was produced with the immunoSEQ multiplex PCR assay. TCRdb stores this immuneACCESS table with in-frame sequences only. Part of the clones is absent; in the studies checked, under half of the shortfall reflects unresolved V genes, and no reason is known for the rest. Counted in this sample were 70,000 to 75,000 clones; less than 90% of them appeared once. 3% to 4% of the sample goes to the ten largest clones. Source material: blood. The source of these receptors is a woman in her fifties or sixties in good health.

The chain employs TRBV15 and TRBJ1-5; 9 bases match TRBD1. The junction had 22 bases not matched to a gene; V was cut back by 4 bases and J by 0 bases. The CDR3 is 22 amino acids. Germline V gene data show CDR1 as LNHNV and CDR2 as YYDKDF (reference sequence). The CDR3 DNA reads TGTGCCACCAGCAATAGCCTTAACCTGCCGGGACAGGGTATGGTTAGCAATCAGCCCCAGCATTTT. Translated: CATSNSLNLPGQGMVSNQPQHF.

This clone was detected once. This rearrangement joins TRBV7-9 to TRBJ2-7; the match to TRBD2 covers 7 bases. CDR1 and CDR2 (germline): SEHNR, FQNEAQ (reference sequence). CDR3 size: 13 residues. Unmatched junction bases numbered 7, after V lost 11 bases and J lost 0 bases. CDR3 region: CAASGDPSYEQYF. The CDR3 DNA sequence: TGTGCCGCCAGCGGGGACCCCTCCTACGAGCAGTACTTC. Based on the CDR3 plus reference TRBV7-9 and TRBJ2-7, the full variable domain is DTGVSQNPRHKITKRGQNVTFRCDPISEHNRLYWYRQTLGQGPEFLTYFQNEAQLEKSRLLSDRFSAERPKGSFSTLEIQRTEQGDSAMYLCAASGDPSYEQYFGPGTRLTVT.

This clone was found a few times. V is TRBV7-3 and J is TRBJ1-1, with 7 bases aligning to TRBD1. The CDR3 runs 13 residues. The ends lost 5 bases at V and 6 bases at J; junction bases unmatched: 6. Germline V gene lookup returns CDR1 SGHTA and CDR2 FQGTGA. The CDR3 DNA is TGTGCCAGCAGCCTCCGACAGGGCGCTGAAGCTTTCTTT. Translating gives CASSLRQGAEAFF. The full variable domain, its missing parts supplied by reference TRBV7-3 and TRBJ1-1, is GAGVSQTPSNKVTEKGKYVELRCDPISGHTALYWYRQSLGQGPEFLIYFQGTGAADDSGLPNDRFFAVRPEGSVSTLKIQRTERGDSAVYLCASSLRQGAEAFFGQGTRLTVV.

This clone was seen only once. The chain joins TRBV5-1 to TRBJ2-3; D remains ambiguous. Trimming took off 2 bases at V and 2 bases at J, with 3 bases between the two ends. CDR1 is SGHRS and CDR2 is YFSETQ in the germline V gene. This CDR3 region has 12 residues. For the CDR3, the DNA is TGCGCCAGCAGCTTACTCACAGATACGCAGTATTTT. Its protein product is CASSLLTDTQYF.

The chain has TRBV2 and TRBJ2-1, with 7 bases that match TRBD1. V lost 3 bases to trimming and J lost 9 bases; unmatched junction nucleotides: 14. This CDR3 has 16 amino acids. The germline V gene encodes CDR1 SNHLY and CDR2 FYNNEI. DNA of the CDR3: TGTGCCAGCAGTGATAGGACAGGTATACGCCAGGCTGAGCAGTTCTTC. Translated, it gives CASSDRTGIRQAEQFF. The whole variable domain, filled in from reference TRBV2 and TRBJ2-1, reads EPEVTQTPSHQVTQMGQEVILRCVPISNHLYFYWYRQILGQKVEFLVSFYNNEISEKSEIFDDQFSVERPDGSNFTLKIRSTKLEDSAMYFCASSDRTGIRQAEQFFGPGTRLTVL.

The rearrangement joins TRBV19 to TRBJ1-1; D possibly corresponds to TRBD1 (5 bases). The CDR3 sequence is 13 residues long. Germline lookup yields CDR1 LNHDA and CDR2 SQIVND (reference sequence). With 9 bases removed from V and 0 bases from J, the gap between germline ends came to 11 bases. The CDR3 DNA reads as TGTGCCAGCCGGGACGCCTTGAACACTGAAGCTTTCTTT. This encodes CASRDALNTEAFF.

This rearrangement joins TRBV19 to TRBJ1-5; 7 bases are shared with TRBD1. The CDR3 runs 15 residues. Germline values: CDR1 LNHDA, CDR2 SQIVND (reference sequence). The V gene end was trimmed by 1 base and the J gene end by 6 bases; junction bases not matched to a gene: 6. The CDR3 loop reads CASSIAQGVFQPQHF. CDR3 sequence (DNA): TGTGCCAGTAGTATAGCCCAGGGGGTGTTTCAGCCCCAGCATTTT.

The gene calls are TRBV13 and TRBJ2-6; TRBD2 matches at 8 bases. Germline-derived CDR1 and CDR2 are PRHDT and FYEKMQ (reference sequence). V was pared by 2 bases and J by 0 bases, with 3 bases of the junction left unmatched. The CDR3 is 17 amino acids. DNA for the CDR3: TGTGCCAGCAGCTTATTCGGGAGGGCCTCTGGGGCCAACGTCCTGACTTTC. Amino acid sequence: CASSLFGRASGANVLTF.

The V gene is TRBV5-1, the J gene TRBJ1-2; 8 nucleotides match TRBD1. The CDR3 length is 15 residues. V was pared by 4 bases and J by 4 bases, with 9 bases of the junction left unmatched. Germline CDR1 reads SGHRS; CDR2 reads YFSETQ. CDR3 sequence: CASSGGQGLVYGYTF. The DNA of the CDR3 is TGCGCCAGCAGCGGCGGACAGGGATTAGTCTATGGCTACACCTTC.

V and J are TRBV27 and TRBJ2-1; tentatively, D is TRBD1 (6 bases). V was trimmed by 6 bases and J by 4 bases, leaving 10 bases between them. This CDR3 is built from 13 residues. Germline CDR1 MNHEY, CDR2 SMNVEV (reference sequence). CDR3 sequence (DNA): TGTGCCAGCAGGTCCACAGGGTACAATGAGCAGTTCTTC. It yields the protein CASRSTGYNEQFF.

This chain joins TRBV4-1 and TRBJ2-6; perhaps TRBD2 as D (5 bases). The V and J ends lost 4 bases and 4 bases respectively, with 8 bases between them. Germline V gene data show CDR1 as MGHRA and CDR2 as YSYEKL. The length of the CDR3 is 14 residues. The CDR3 DNA follows: TGCGCCAGCAGCCCCTCGGGGGGGGCCAACGTCCTGACTTTC. It translates to CASSPSGGANVLTF.

This chain uses TRBV6-4 with TRBJ1-1; unclear D gene. This CDR3 region has 14 residues. Germline CDR1 and CDR2: MRHNA and SNTAGT. V was pared by 4 bases and J by 0 bases, with 9 bases between. The DNA for the CDR3 is TGTGCCAGCAGTGCTACCCCGGTGAACACTGAAGCTTTCTTT. Translation gives CASSATPVNTEAFF.

V is TRBV2 and J is TRBJ1-2, with a possible D match to TRBD1 (5 bases). CDR3 size: 16 residues. CDR1 and CDR2 (germline): SNHLY, FYNNEI. V was trimmed by 0 bases and J by 2 bases, leaving 13 bases between them. The CDR3 sequence: CASSEALAQGNYGYTF. The CDR3 DNA sequence: TGTGCCAGCAGTGAAGCGCTTGCGCAGGGCAACTATGGCTACACCTTC.

The chain combines TRBV27 with TRBJ1-1; no clear D gene. Germline CDR1 reads MNHEY; CDR2 reads SMNVEV (reference sequence). Trimming pared 4 bases from V and 1 base from J, leaving 4 bases between. This CDR3 region has 12 residues. The CDR3 bases are TGTGCCAGCAGTTCTGGGAACACTGAAGCTTTCTTT. Translation: CASSSGNTEAFF.

The rearrangement joins TRBV5-1 to TRBJ1-3; 9 bases are shared with TRBD1. J lost 5 bases, V lost 0 bases, and 12 bases had no gene match. The CDR3 is 18 residues long. CDR1 is SGHRS, CDR2 YFSETQ, per germline. DNA of the CDR3: TGCGCCAGCAGCTTGGCCGGGGACAGGGAAAGGGGAAGAAACACCATATATTTT. Its translation: CASSLAGDRERGRNTIYF.

This chain connects TRBV6-1 to TRBJ2-1; D call uncertain. The CDR3 loop spans 16 amino acids. The germline CDR1 and CDR2 sequences are MNHNS and SASEGT. Trimming cost V 2 bases and J 0 bases, with 11 bases left between them. CDR3 nucleotides: TGTGCCAGCAGTGAATGGAAGTCTAGCTCCTACAATGAGCAGTTCTTC. Translated: CASSEWKSSSYNEQFF.

This clone showed up just once. The chain recombines TRBV21-1 with TRBJ1-1. TRBV21-1 is termed a pseudogene. The CDR3 spans 18 residues. Here the CDR3 DNA reads TGTGCCAGCAGCCCGGGCGCCTTAGAAGAAATGTGGAACACTGAAGCTTTCTTT. As protein: CASSPGALEEMWNTEAFF.

The rearrangement uses TRBV20-1 and TRBJ2-5; D not resolved. The CDR3 is made up of 11 amino acids. The germline V and J ends were trimmed by 5 bases and 4 bases, with 8 bases remaining between them. Germline CDR1 and CDR2: DFQATT and SNEGSKA (reference sequence). DNA for the CDR3: TGCAGTGCTGGTTTGGGAGAGACCCAGTACTTC. Its translation is CSAGLGETQYF.

The V call is TRBV19, the J call TRBJ1-4; D perhaps matches TRBD1 (5 bases). Between the trimmed V and J ends, which lost 7 bases and 1 base, there was a span of 10 bases. This CDR3 is 14 amino acids long. Germline CDR1 reads LNHDA; CDR2 reads SQIVND (reference sequence). The CDR3 nucleotides read TGTGCCAGTAAGCTCCAGGGAACTAATGAAAAACTGTTTTTT. Its translation is CASKLQGTNEKLFF. The full variable domain, completed using reference TRBV19 and TRBJ1-4, is DGGITQSPKYLFRKEGQNVTLSCEQNLNHDAMYWYRQDPGQGLRLIYYSQIVNDFQKGDIAEGYSVSREKKESFPLTVTSAQKNPTAFYLCASKLQGTNEKLFFGSGTQLSVL.

This chain links TRBV5-1 with TRBJ2-7; D is ambiguous. V was pared by 2 bases and J by 3 bases, with 12 bases between. The V gene's germline CDR1 is SGHRS and CDR2 YFSETQ. The CDR3 is made up of 14 amino acids. The CDR3 region is CASSFRVGIYEQYF. For the CDR3, the DNA is TGCGCCAGCAGCTTTCGGGTTGGTATCTACGAGCAGTACTTC.

The chain is built from TRBV19 and TRBJ2-1; 12 nucleotides match TRBD2. The V and J ends lost 3 bases and 7 bases, in that order; junction bases with no gene match: 4. The CDR3 is made up of 15 amino acids. Germline V gives CDR1 LNHDA, CDR2 SQIVND (reference sequence). In nucleotides, the CDR3 is TGTGCCAGTAGTATGATGACTAGCGGGAGAAATGAGCAGTTCTTC. It encodes CASSMMTSGRNEQFF. Full variable domain (missing parts from reference TRBV19 and TRBJ2-1): DGGITQSPKYLFRKEGQNVTLSCEQNLNHDAMYWYRQDPGQGLRLIYYSQIVNDFQKGDIAEGYSVSREKKESFPLTVTSAQKNPTAFYLCASSMMTSGRNEQFFGPGTRLTVL.